This entry lists 10 T cell receptor beta chains sequenced from one sample in a study of blood T cell repertoires in COVID-19. TCRdb's table, derived via immunoSEQ multiplex PCR, lists solely in-frame clones and lacks some. The sample consists of around 220,000 clones, approximately 78% of them appearing once. The sample comprised peripheral blood. Source of these receptors: an elderly woman with acute or convalescent COVID-19.

CDR3 bases: TGTGCCATCACGGAGGGGTCGGATTCACCCCTCCACTTT. This codes for CAITEGSDSPLHF. The chain uses TRBV10-3 and TRBJ1-6; possibly TRBD1 for D (5 bases). The CDR3 is 13 residues long. Germline values: CDR1 ENHRY, CDR2 SYGVKD. V lost 7 bases and J lost 8, with 12 bases in between.

The V call is TRBV27, the J call TRBJ1-5; no definite D call. Germline-derived CDR1 and CDR2 are MNHEY and SMNVEV (reference sequence). The CDR3 is 13 residues long. Trimming left V 9 bases short and J 7 bases short, with 16 bases between. The DNA for the CDR3 is TGTGCCAGTCAAGGCGGGGTGGGACAGCCCCAGCATTTT. Amino acid sequence: CASQGGVGQPQHF.

This chain connects TRBV19 to TRBJ2-7, with 8 bases aligning to TRBD2. V lost 1 base to trimming and J lost 3 bases; unmatched junction nucleotides: 8. CDR3 length equals 16 residues. Germline CDR1 is LNHDA and CDR2 is SQIVND (reference sequence). CDR3 amino acids: CASSIVPGRALYEQYF. Here the CDR3 DNA reads TGTGCCAGTAGTATAGTCCCCGGGAGGGCCCTCTACGAGCAGTACTTC.

The chain uses TRBV7-2 and TRBJ2-1; 14 bases align to TRBD2. The CDR3 has 16 residues. Germline CDR1 SGHTA, CDR2 FQGNSA. V lost 3 bases to trimming and J lost 6 bases; unmatched junction nucleotides: 4. The chain's CDR3 is CASSFSTSGGANEQFF. CDR3 nucleotides: TGTGCCAGCAGCTTTTCGACTAGCGGGGGGGCCAATGAGCAGTTCTTC.

The chain has TRBV18 and TRBJ1-3; D is unresolved. The CDR3 totals 14 residues. Trimming took off 5 bases at V and 0 bases at J, with 8 bases between the two ends. The germline CDR1 and CDR2 sequences are KGHSH and LQKENI. CDR3: CASSDGGSGNTIYF. For the CDR3, the DNA is TGTGCCAGCTCAGACGGAGGCTCTGGAAACACCATATATTTT.

The chain is built from TRBV12-3 or TRBV12-4 and TRBJ1-5; 7 positions agree with TRBD1. J was trimmed by 3 bases and V by 5 bases; bases with no gene match: 1. The CDR3 has 13 residues. The CDR3 is CASSGTVNQPQHF. CDR3 nucleotides: TGTGCCAGCAGTGGGACAGTCAATCAGCCCCAGCATTTT.

The chain carries TRBV18 and TRBJ1-5; the match to TRBD1 covers 8 bases. With 4 bases clipped from V and 5 bases from J, the junction kept 7 bases outside the gene matches. The CDR3 has 15 amino acids. In germline, CDR1 is KGHSH, CDR2 LQKENI. The CDR3 region has the DNA TGTGCCAGCTCACAGGCGACAGGGGCCGATCAGCCCCAGCATTTT. Translation gives CASSQATGADQPQHF.

CDR3 loop: CASSPLGAAADTQYF. The CDR3 region has the DNA TGTGCCAGCAGCCCTTTGGGAGCGGCCGCAGATACGCAGTATTTT. The chain couples TRBV7-2 to TRBJ2-3, with D perhaps TRBD2 (5 bases). Trimming removed 5 bases from V and 4 bases from J, with 16 bases in between. The V gene's germline CDR1 is SGHTA and CDR2 FQGNSA. This CDR3 has 15 residues.

This clone was counted between two and nine times. The rearrangement joins TRBV4-1 to TRBJ1-6; a weak D match, TRBD1 (5 bases). The CDR3 runs 15 residues. Germline V gives CDR1 MGHRA, CDR2 YSYEKL. V dropped 0 bases and J dropped 7 bases, with 10 bases sitting between them. The chain's CDR3 is CASSQDSTVNSPLHF. Here the CDR3 DNA reads TGCGCCAGCAGCCAAGATTCGACAGTCAATTCACCCCTCCACTTT.

This chain links TRBV5-4 with TRBJ2-5, with 8 positions matching TRBD1. V was clipped by 2 bases and J by 3 bases; unmatched bases: 6. The CDR3 covers 15 residues. Germline V gives CDR1 SGHNT, CDR2 YYREEE (reference sequence). The CDR3 DNA follows: TGTGCCAGCAGCTTAGGCGGGACAGGCGAAGAGACCCAGTACTTC. Its protein is CASSLGGTGEETQYF.